The rows below give T cell receptor beta chains drawn from one sample of a study of human T cells and chemical hapten exposure. TCRdb ran MiXCR on the RACE reads and lists one entry per CDR3 protein. The table includes around 150,000 distinct CDR3 sequences, about 14% detected once. The specimen comprised whole blood, sampled in connection with sensitization to the hapten diphenylcyclopropenone (DPC). All receptors derive from a woman in her 30s with alopecia areata. Some clones in this sample may be carry-over from other donors' samples. Each CDR3 is given with its conserved first and last residue. Each record gives: V gene, D gene, J gene, clone size, CDR3 protein, CDR3 DNA. D genes are given only for firm matches. Rows give clone size only sometimes, using once, few, many, or a class for an expanded clone.

V gene: TRBV4-2
D gene: NA
J gene: TRBJ2-7
clone size: few
CDR3 protein: CASSQAGYEQYF
CDR3 DNA: TGTGCCAGCAGCCAAGCGGGCTACGAGCAGTACTTC

V gene: TRBV5-6
D gene: TRBD1
J gene: TRBJ1-1
clone size: few
CDR3 protein: CASSLRGPIGAFF
CDR3 DNA: TGTGCCAGCAGCCTCAGGGGGCCCATCGGGGCTTTCTTT

V gene: TRBV15
D gene: TRBD2
J gene: TRBJ2-1
clone size: NA
CDR3 protein: CATRGSGSRIYEQFF
CDR3 DNA: TGTGCCACCAGAGGGAGCGGGAGTCGAATCTATGAGCAGTTCTTC

V gene: TRBV6-1
D gene: NA
J gene: TRBJ2-1
clone size: few
CDR3 protein: CASRALVDEQFF
CDR3 DNA: TGTGCCAGCAGGGCACTAGTCGATGAGCAGTTCTTC

V gene: TRBV5-4
D gene: NA
J gene: TRBJ2-3
clone size: NA
CDR3 protein: CASSLGLEGLDTQYF
CDR3 DNA: TGTGCCAGCAGCTTGGGACTAGAGGGGCTGGATACGCAGTATTTT

V gene: TRBV20-1
D gene: TRBD1
J gene: TRBJ1-6
clone size: few
CDR3 protein: CSARGDRVSPLHF
CDR3 DNA: TGCAGTGCTCGAGGGGACAGGGTTTCACCCCTCCACTTT

V gene: TRBV11-2
D gene: NA
J gene: TRBJ2-7
clone size: NA
CDR3 protein: CASSLASGHLYEQYF
CDR3 DNA: TGTGCCAGCAGCTTAGCGTCAGGTCACCTCTACGAGCAGTACTTC

V gene: TRBV7-9
D gene: TRBD2
J gene: TRBJ2-1
clone size: few
CDR3 protein: CASSMTSGEIYNEQFF
CDR3 DNA: TGTGCCAGCAGCATGACTAGCGGAGAGATCTACAATGAGCAGTTCTTC

V gene: TRBV2
D gene: NA
J gene: TRBJ2-2
clone size: NA
CDR3 protein: CASSVTIANTGELFF
CDR3 DNA: TGTGCCAGCAGTGTCACTATCGCGAACACCGGGGAGCTGTTTTTT

V gene: TRBV5-1
D gene: NA
J gene: TRBJ2-2
clone size: NA
CDR3 protein: CASSLDGLSTGELFF
CDR3 DNA: TGCGCCAGCAGCTTAGACGGACTGAGCACCGGGGAGCTGTTTTTT

V gene: TRBV19
D gene: TRBD2
J gene: TRBJ2-3
clone size: NA
CDR3 protein: CASSIRILAGAPSTDTQYF
CDR3 DNA: TGTGCCAGTAGTATTAGAATTTTAGCGGGGGCTCCTAGCACAGATACGCAGTATTTT

V gene: TRBV28
D gene: NA
J gene: TRBJ1-1
clone size: many
CDR3 protein: CASRVQRGMNTEAFF
CDR3 DNA: TGTGCCAGCCGGGTCCAGAGGGGGATGAACACTGAAGCTTTCTTT

V gene: TRBV5-1
D gene: NA
J gene: TRBJ1-4
clone size: few
CDR3 protein: CASSLSVLREKLFF
CDR3 DNA: TGCGCCAGCAGCTTGTCCGTGCTCAGAGAAAAACTGTTTTTT

V gene: TRBV11-2
D gene: TRBD2
J gene: TRBJ2-1
clone size: NA
CDR3 protein: CASSSPSGTSSYNEQFF
CDR3 DNA: TGTGCCAGCAGCTCTCCTTCCGGGACTAGCAGTTACAATGAGCAGTTCTTC

V gene: TRBV4-3
D gene: NA
J gene: TRBJ2-1
clone size: NA
CDR3 protein: CASSVNRDNEQFF
CDR3 DNA: TGCGCCAGCAGCGTCAACAGGGACAATGAGCAGTTCTTC

V gene: TRBV20-1
D gene: NA
J gene: TRBJ2-5
clone size: NA
CDR3 protein: CSAIGGTETQYF
CDR3 DNA: TGCAGTGCTATCGGAGGGACGGAGACCCAGTACTTC

V gene: TRBV7-2
D gene: TRBD2
J gene: TRBJ2-2
clone size: NA
CDR3 protein: CASSGLAVTGELFF
CDR3 DNA: TGTGCCAGCAGTGGGCTAGCGGTCACCGGGGAGCTGTTTTTT

V gene: TRBV20-1
D gene: NA
J gene: TRBJ1-1
clone size: few
CDR3 protein: CSARKGSTNTEAFF
CDR3 DNA: TGCAGTGCTAGAAAGGGGTCAACAAACACTGAAGCTTTCTTT

V gene: TRBV12-3/TRBV12-4
D gene: NA
J gene: TRBJ1-2
clone size: NA
CDR3 protein: CASSSYRDNEHGYTF
CDR3 DNA: TGTGCCAGCAGTTCTTACCGGGACAACGAACATGGCTACACCTTC

V gene: TRBV30
D gene: NA
J gene: TRBJ2-7
clone size: NA
CDR3 protein: CAWSGRAHEQYF
CDR3 DNA: TGTGCCTGGAGTGGCAGGGCCCACGAGCAGTACTTC

V gene: TRBV7-2
D gene: TRBD1
J gene: TRBJ1-5
clone size: few
CDR3 protein: CASSLVGTGISSNQPQHF
CDR3 DNA: TGTGCCAGCAGCTTAGTTGGGACAGGAATCAGCAGCAATCAGCCCCAGCATTTT

V gene: TRBV7-2
D gene: TRBD1
J gene: TRBJ1-1
clone size: many
CDR3 protein: CASSLPGQGTEAFF
CDR3 DNA: TGTGCCAGCAGCTTACCGGGACAGGGTACTGAAGCTTTCTTT